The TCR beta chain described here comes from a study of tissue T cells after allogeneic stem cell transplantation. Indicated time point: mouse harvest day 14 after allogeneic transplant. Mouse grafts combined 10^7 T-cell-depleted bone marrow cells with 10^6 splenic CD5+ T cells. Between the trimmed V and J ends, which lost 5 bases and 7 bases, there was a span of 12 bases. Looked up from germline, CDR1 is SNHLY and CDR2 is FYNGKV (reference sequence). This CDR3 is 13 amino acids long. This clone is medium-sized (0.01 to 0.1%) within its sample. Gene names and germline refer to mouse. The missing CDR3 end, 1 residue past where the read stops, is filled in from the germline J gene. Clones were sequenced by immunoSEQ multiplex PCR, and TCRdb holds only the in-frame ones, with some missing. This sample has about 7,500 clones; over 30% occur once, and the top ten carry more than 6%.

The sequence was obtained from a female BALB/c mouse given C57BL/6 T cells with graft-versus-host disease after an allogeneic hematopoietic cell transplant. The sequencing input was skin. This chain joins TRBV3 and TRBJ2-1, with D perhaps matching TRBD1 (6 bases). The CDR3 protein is CASSPQGWAEQFF. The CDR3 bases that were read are TGTGCCAGCAGCCCCCAGGGGTGGGCTGAGCAGTTC.